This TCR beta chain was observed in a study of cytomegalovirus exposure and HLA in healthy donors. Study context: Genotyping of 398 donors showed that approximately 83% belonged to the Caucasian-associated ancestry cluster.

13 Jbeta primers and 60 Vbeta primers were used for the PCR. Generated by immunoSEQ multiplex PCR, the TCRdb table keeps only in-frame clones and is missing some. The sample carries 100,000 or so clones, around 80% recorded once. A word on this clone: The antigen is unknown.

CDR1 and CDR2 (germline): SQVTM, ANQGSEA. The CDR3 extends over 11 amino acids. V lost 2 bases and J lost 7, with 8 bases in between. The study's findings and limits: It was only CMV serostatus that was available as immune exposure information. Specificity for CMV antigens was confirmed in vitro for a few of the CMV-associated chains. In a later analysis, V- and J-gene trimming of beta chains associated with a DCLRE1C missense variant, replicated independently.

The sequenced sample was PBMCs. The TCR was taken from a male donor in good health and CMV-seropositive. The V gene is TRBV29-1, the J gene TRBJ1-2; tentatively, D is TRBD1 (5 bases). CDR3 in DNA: TGCAGCGTTGAACAGGGTAGTGGCTACACCTTC. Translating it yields CSVEQGSGYTF.